Listed below are T cell receptor beta chains from one sample, sequenced in a study of T cells in Graves' hyperthyroidism and ophthalmopathy. TCRdb analysed the multiplex PCR reads with MiXCR anew, one entry per CDR3 protein. The table lists 370,000 or so distinct CDR3 sequences, just under 25% of them singletons. Sequencing input: blood. These receptors originate from a man over 45 with Graves' hyperthyroidism. Each CDR3 is given with its conserved first and last residue. The order of the fields is clone size, J gene, V gene, D gene, CDR3 length, CDR3 DNA, CDR3 protein. A D gene is named only where the DNA matches it firmly. Clone sizes are given selectively: once, few, many, or a class where the clone is expanded.

clone_size: .; j_call: TRBJ2-7; v_call: TRBV20-1; d_call: .; cdr3_length: 15; cdr3_nt: TGCAGTGCTATGGACTCTTCAACAGGGACCTACGAGCAGTACTTC; cdr3_aa: CSAMDSSTGTYEQYF
clone_size: .; j_call: TRBJ2-4; v_call: TRBV6-2/TRBV6-3; d_call: .; cdr3_length: 15; cdr3_nt: TGTGCCAGCAGTATTCCGGGGGTAGCCAAAAACATTCAGTACTTC; cdr3_aa: CASSIPGVAKNIQYF
clone_size: .; j_call: TRBJ2-7; v_call: TRBV19; d_call: .; cdr3_length: 15; cdr3_nt: TGTGCCAGTAGTATAAGACGGGAGAGCTCCTACGAGCAGTACTTC; cdr3_aa: CASSIRRESSYEQYF
clone_size: many; j_call: TRBJ1-1; v_call: TRBV20-1; d_call: .; cdr3_length: 12; cdr3_nt: TGCAGTGCTTTCAGGGAGGCCACTGAAGCTTTCTTT; cdr3_aa: CSAFREATEAFF
clone_size: .; j_call: TRBJ2-1; v_call: TRBV3-1; d_call: .; cdr3_length: 16; cdr3_nt: TGTGCCAGCAGCCAGGGCGGATTAATTGGGGACAATGAGCAGTTCTTC; cdr3_aa: CASSQGGLIGDNEQFF
clone_size: many; j_call: TRBJ2-5; v_call: TRBV28; d_call: .; cdr3_length: 11; cdr3_nt: TGTGCCAGCAAAGAGGGAGAGACCCAGTACTTC; cdr3_aa: CASKEGETQYF
clone_size: .; j_call: TRBJ1-5; v_call: TRBV5-5; d_call: .; cdr3_length: 13; cdr3_nt: TGCGCCAGCAGCCAAGATCTTCATCAGCCCCAGCATTTT; cdr3_aa: CASSQDLHQPQHF
clone_size: .; j_call: TRBJ2-7; v_call: TRBV5-1; d_call: TRBD1; cdr3_length: 15; cdr3_nt: TGCGCCAGCAGCGGACCGGGACAGGCATCCTACGAGCAGTACTTC; cdr3_aa: CASSGPGQASYEQYF
clone_size: .; j_call: TRBJ2-3; v_call: TRBV7-2; d_call: TRBD2; cdr3_length: 15; cdr3_nt: TGTGCCAGCAAAGTAGCGGGCCCTTTCACAGATACGCAGTATTTT; cdr3_aa: CASKVAGPFTDTQYF
clone_size: few; j_call: TRBJ2-7; v_call: TRBV10-3; d_call: TRBD2; cdr3_length: 15; cdr3_nt: TGTGCCATCAGTGAATTGGGGACTAGGACCTACGAGCAGTACTTC; cdr3_aa: CAISELGTRTYEQYF
clone_size: .; j_call: TRBJ2-7; v_call: TRBV12-3/TRBV12-4; d_call: TRBD1; cdr3_length: 13; cdr3_nt: TGTGCCAGCCAGGGACAGGAGAACTACGAGCAGTACTTC; cdr3_aa: CASQGQENYEQYF
clone_size: few; j_call: TRBJ1-6; v_call: TRBV7-2; d_call: .; cdr3_length: 14; cdr3_nt: TGTGCCAGCAGCTCCCAGGGTATGAGTTCACCCCTCCACTTC; cdr3_aa: CASSSQGMSSPLHF
clone_size: .; j_call: TRBJ2-7; v_call: TRBV20-1; d_call: TRBD2; cdr3_length: 13; cdr3_nt: TGCAGTGCTACCGGGACTAGCGCCTACGAGCAGTACTTC; cdr3_aa: CSATGTSAYEQYF
clone_size: many; j_call: TRBJ2-3; v_call: TRBV24-1; d_call: TRBD2; cdr3_length: 15; cdr3_nt: TGTGCCACCAGTGATCCGGGGACTACAGGAGATACGCAGTATTTT; cdr3_aa: CATSDPGTTGDTQYF
clone_size: .; j_call: TRBJ2-7; v_call: TRBV2; d_call: .; cdr3_length: 12; cdr3_nt: TGTGCCAGCAGTCGGGTCTTTCGCGAGCAGTACTTC; cdr3_aa: CASSRVFREQYF
clone_size: few; j_call: TRBJ2-7; v_call: TRBV12-3/TRBV12-4; d_call: TRBD2; cdr3_length: 15; cdr3_nt: TGTGCCAGCAGGACCGGGACTAGCGGGGCCTACGAGCAGTACTTC; cdr3_aa: CASRTGTSGAYEQYF
clone_size: few; j_call: TRBJ2-1; v_call: TRBV5-1; d_call: TRBD2; cdr3_length: 18; cdr3_nt: TGCGCCAGCAGCTTGAATATTGGGAGCGGGAGGTCCTACAATGAGCAGTTCTTC; cdr3_aa: CASSLNIGSGRSYNEQFF
clone_size: .; j_call: TRBJ2-1; v_call: TRBV11-3; d_call: TRBD2; cdr3_length: 17; cdr3_nt: TGTGCCAGCAGCTTAGGCAGGACTAGCGGGAGTCGCTATGAGCAGTTCTTC; cdr3_aa: CASSLGRTSGSRYEQFF
clone_size: few; j_call: TRBJ2-7; v_call: TRBV5-1; d_call: .; cdr3_length: 14; cdr3_nt: TGCGCCAGCAGCTTGGGACAAGCCGTCTACGAGCAGTACTTC; cdr3_aa: CASSLGQAVYEQYF
clone_size: many; j_call: TRBJ2-5; v_call: TRBV6-1; d_call: .; cdr3_length: 13; cdr3_nt: TGTGCCAGCAGTCGGACTGCACAAGAGACCCAGTACTTC; cdr3_aa: CASSRTAQETQYF
clone_size: .; j_call: TRBJ1-6; v_call: TRBV20-1; d_call: .; cdr3_length: 14; cdr3_nt: TGCAGTGCTAGCACAGGCCCCAATAATTCACCCCTCCACTTT; cdr3_aa: CSASTGPNNSPLHF
clone_size: .; j_call: TRBJ1-6; v_call: TRBV6-1; d_call: .; cdr3_length: 15; cdr3_nt: TGTGCCAGCAGTGAAGTAGGGAAAGGCCACACACCCCTCCACTTT; cdr3_aa: CASSEVGKGHTPLHF
clone_size: .; j_call: TRBJ1-2; v_call: TRBV12-3/TRBV12-4; d_call: .; cdr3_length: 13; cdr3_nt: TGTGCCAGCAGTTTCAGGGATGGCTATGGCTACACCTTC; cdr3_aa: CASSFRDGYGYTF
clone_size: few; j_call: TRBJ2-1; v_call: TRBV12-5; d_call: .; cdr3_length: 13; cdr3_nt: TGTGCTAGTGGTTTGGCCAGTCTCACGGAGCAGTTCTTC; cdr3_aa: CASGLASLTEQFF
clone_size: few; j_call: TRBJ1-2; v_call: TRBV5-6; d_call: .; cdr3_length: 17; cdr3_nt: TGTGCCAGCAGCTTGGCCGGAAGCGTGGATTTTTTTCATGGCTACACCTTC; cdr3_aa: CASSLAGSVDFFHGYTF
clone_size: few; j_call: TRBJ2-3; v_call: TRBV24-1; d_call: .; cdr3_length: 13; cdr3_nt: TGTGCCACCAGGGAAGCCAGCACAGATACGCAGTATTTT; cdr3_aa: CATREASTDTQYF
clone_size: .; j_call: TRBJ1-4; v_call: TRBV29-1; d_call: TRBD1; cdr3_length: 14; cdr3_nt: TGCAGCGTTTCTCTGGGGACAGGGGTGGAAAAACTGTTTTTT; cdr3_aa: CSVSLGTGVEKLFF
clone_size: many; j_call: TRBJ2-3; v_call: TRBV5-1; d_call: .; cdr3_length: 16; cdr3_nt: TGCGCCAGCAGCTCCGGGGGCCGGGGAAGAACAGATACGCAGTATTTT; cdr3_aa: CASSSGGRGRTDTQYF
clone_size: .; j_call: TRBJ1-5; v_call: TRBV20-1; d_call: .; cdr3_length: 13; cdr3_nt: TGCAGTGCTATTGACAGCCCGGGGCAGCCCCAGCATTTT; cdr3_aa: CSAIDSPGQPQHF
clone_size: few; j_call: TRBJ2-3; v_call: TRBV29-1; d_call: TRBD2; cdr3_length: 14; cdr3_nt: TGCAGCGTTGAACGGCGGGGGATGATAGATACGCAGTATTTT; cdr3_aa: CSVERRGMIDTQYF
clone_size: many; j_call: TRBJ1-1; v_call: TRBV12-3/TRBV12-4; d_call: TRBD1; cdr3_length: 13; cdr3_nt: TGTGCCAGCAGACGACAGGGCGGGACTGAAGCTTTCTTT; cdr3_aa: CASRRQGGTEAFF
clone_size: few; j_call: TRBJ2-3; v_call: TRBV7-6; d_call: .; cdr3_length: 14; cdr3_nt: TGTGCCAGCAGCTTAGACCAAACCACAGATACGCAGTATTTT; cdr3_aa: CASSLDQTTDTQYF
clone_size: .; j_call: TRBJ2-3; v_call: TRBV12-5; d_call: TRBD2; cdr3_length: 19; cdr3_nt: TGTGCTAGTGGCCAGAATCAGGGGGTCCTAGCGGGGATCACAGATACGCAGTATTTT; cdr3_aa: CASGQNQGVLAGITDTQYF
clone_size: many; j_call: TRBJ2-2; v_call: TRBV3-1; d_call: .; cdr3_length: 13; cdr3_nt: TGTGCCGCACGGGCCTACGGGACCGGGGAGCTGTTTTTT; cdr3_aa: CAARAYGTGELFF
clone_size: few; j_call: TRBJ1-5; v_call: TRBV27; d_call: .; cdr3_length: 14; cdr3_nt: TGTGCCAGCAGTTTCGGGCAGAGCAATCAGCCCCAGCATTTT; cdr3_aa: CASSFGQSNQPQHF
clone_size: .; j_call: TRBJ1-1; v_call: TRBV20-1; d_call: TRBD1; cdr3_length: 14; cdr3_nt: TGCAGTGCTAAGACAGGGGGTTGGGGCACTGAAGCTTTCTTT; cdr3_aa: CSAKTGGWGTEAFF
clone_size: .; j_call: TRBJ1-4; v_call: TRBV5-1; d_call: .; cdr3_length: 14; cdr3_nt: TGCGCCAGCAGACCAGGGGTTACTAATGAAAAACTGTTTTTT; cdr3_aa: CASRPGVTNEKLFF
clone_size: .; j_call: TRBJ2-1; v_call: TRBV2; d_call: .; cdr3_length: 11; cdr3_nt: TGTGCCAGCAGAACTGTCAATGAGCAGTTCTTC; cdr3_aa: CASRTVNEQFF
clone_size: .; j_call: TRBJ2-5; v_call: TRBV15; d_call: .; cdr3_length: 14; cdr3_nt: TGTGCCACCAGCAGAGATCCTATACAAGAGACCCAGTACTTC; cdr3_aa: CATSRDPIQETQYF
clone_size: few; j_call: TRBJ1-4; v_call: TRBV3-1; d_call: TRBD1; cdr3_length: 15; cdr3_nt: TGTGCCAGCAGCCTCCAGGGGGCAGCTAATGAAAAACTGTTTTTT; cdr3_aa: CASSLQGAANEKLFF
clone_size: few; j_call: TRBJ2-7; v_call: TRBV20-1; d_call: .; cdr3_length: 14; cdr3_nt: TGCAGTGCCACCCAGGACCTAATGAACTACGAGCAGTACTTC; cdr3_aa: CSATQDLMNYEQYF
clone_size: few; j_call: TRBJ2-3; v_call: TRBV15; d_call: TRBD1; cdr3_length: 15; cdr3_nt: TGTGCCACCAGCAGGGACAGGAGAAGTGGAGATACGCAGTATTTT; cdr3_aa: CATSRDRRSGDTQYF
clone_size: few; j_call: TRBJ2-5; v_call: TRBV7-2; d_call: .; cdr3_length: 14; cdr3_nt: TGTGCCAGCAGCTTAGGGGACCGAGAAGAGACCCAGTACTTC; cdr3_aa: CASSLGDREETQYF
clone_size: .; j_call: TRBJ2-3; v_call: TRBV7-9; d_call: .; cdr3_length: 17; cdr3_nt: TGTGCCAGCAGCTTCCCTTTTGCAGGGTCCATGGGGGATACGCAGTATTTT; cdr3_aa: CASSFPFAGSMGDTQYF